Sequencing of this TCR beta chain was carried out in a study of tumor and adjacent non-tumor tissue in lung cancer. CDR3 length equals 15 residues. With 3 bases removed from V and 1 base from J, the gap between germline ends came to 9 bases. Comments on this clonotype: This may be a read error, as it is one base from a much larger clone. Lacking the conserved final phenylalanine or tryptophan, this CDR3 likely reflects a read error.

RNA was extracted from bulk tissue without any cell sorting. Three rounds of nested PCR, following a modified ARM-PCR protocol, produced the TCRbeta library. Using its own MiXCR run on the multiplex PCR reads, TCRdb lists one record per CDR3 protein. There are 100,000 to 150,000 distinct CDR3 sequences in the sample; 66% occur only once, and 9.5% to 15% lies in the top ten. Sample: lung tumor tissue. The TCR comes from a man younger than 45 with non-small cell lung cancer. The chain recombines TRBV12-3 or TRBV12-4 with TRBJ2-2; D possibly corresponds to TRBD1 (5 bases). CDR3 in amino acids: CASSLGRVNTGELFS. DNA for the CDR3: TGTGCCAGCAGTTTGGGCAGGGTGAACACCGGGGAGCTGTTTTCT.